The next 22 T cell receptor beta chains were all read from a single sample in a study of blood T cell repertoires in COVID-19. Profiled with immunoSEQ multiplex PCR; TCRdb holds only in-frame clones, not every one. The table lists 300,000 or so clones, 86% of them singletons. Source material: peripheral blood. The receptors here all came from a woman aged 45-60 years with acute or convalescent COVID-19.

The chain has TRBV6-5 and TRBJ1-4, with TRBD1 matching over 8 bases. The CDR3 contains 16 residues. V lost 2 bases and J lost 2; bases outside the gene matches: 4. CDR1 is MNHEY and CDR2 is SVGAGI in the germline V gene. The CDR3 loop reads CASSYGQGGTNEKLFF. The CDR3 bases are TGTGCCAGCAGTTACGGACAGGGTGGGACTAATGAAAAACTGTTTTTT.

CDR3 nucleotide sequence: TGTGCCAGTAGTATGTTTAGCGGGAGGGATGGGACCCAGTACTTC. Translated: CASSMFSGRDGTQYF. V and J are TRBV19 and TRBJ2-5; 11 nucleotides agree with TRBD2. V was clipped by 3 bases and J by 7 bases; unmatched bases: 7. Germline assignment: CDR1 LNHDA and CDR2 SQIVND (reference sequence). The CDR3 sequence is 15 residues long. Supplemented by reference TRBV19 and TRBJ2-5, the full variable domain reads DGGITQSPKYLFRKEGQNVTLSCEQNLNHDAMYWYRQDPGQGLRLIYYSQIVNDFQKGDIAEGYSVSREKKESFPLTVTSAQKNPTAFYLCASSMFSGRDGTQYFGPGTRLLVL.

The CDR3 DNA is TGTGCCAGCAGCCCCGGAGTCGGAAACACCATATATTTT. Protein: CASSPGVGNTIYF. The chain combines TRBV11-1 with TRBJ1-3; no clear D. The CDR3 has 13 amino acids. The V end lost 5 bases, the J end lost 4 bases, and 9 bases lay between the germline ends. CDR1 and CDR2 (germline): SGHAT, FQDESV (reference sequence).

DNA for the CDR3: TGTGCCAGCAGTTTATCACCCCCCCGGACTCTTAATGAAAAACTGTTTTTT. Its protein product is CASSLSPPRTLNEKLFF. The chain is built from TRBV27 and TRBJ1-4; D remains unclear. This CDR3 has 17 amino acids. The V and J ends lost 0 bases and 4 bases respectively, with 15 bases between them. Per the germline V gene, CDR1 is MNHEY and CDR2 is SMNVEV (reference sequence). The variable domain in full, with the rest retrieved from reference TRBV27 and TRBJ1-4, is EAQVTQNPRYLITVTGKKLTVTCSQNMNHEYMSWYRQDPGLGLRQIYYSMNVEVTDKGDVPEGYKVSRKEKRNFPLILESPSPNQTSLYFCASSLSPPRTLNEKLFFGSGTQLSVL.

In DNA, the CDR3 is TGTGCCAGCAGTTTATGGGGACTAGCGCTTGAGCAGTTCTTC. This sequence encodes CASSLWGLALEQFF. V and J are TRBV28 and TRBJ2-1; TRBD2 matches 10 bases. The germline gives CDR1 MDHEN, CDR2 SYDVKM. Germline trimming cut 0 bases from V and 9 bases from J; bases unmatched to any gene: 2. There are 14 residues in the CDR3.

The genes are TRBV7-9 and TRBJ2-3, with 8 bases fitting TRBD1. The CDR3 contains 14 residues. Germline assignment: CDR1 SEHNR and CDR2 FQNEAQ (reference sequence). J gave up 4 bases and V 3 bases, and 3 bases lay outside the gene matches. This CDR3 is CASSLAGGADTQYF. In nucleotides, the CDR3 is TGTGCCAGCAGCTTGGCAGGGGGCGCAGATACGCAGTATTTT.

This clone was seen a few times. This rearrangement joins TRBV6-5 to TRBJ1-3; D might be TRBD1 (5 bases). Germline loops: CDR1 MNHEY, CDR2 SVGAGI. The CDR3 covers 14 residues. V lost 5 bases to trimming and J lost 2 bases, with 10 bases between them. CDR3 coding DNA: TGTGCCAGCAGTAACACAGGAACTGGAAACACCATATATTTT. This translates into CASSNTGTGNTIYF.

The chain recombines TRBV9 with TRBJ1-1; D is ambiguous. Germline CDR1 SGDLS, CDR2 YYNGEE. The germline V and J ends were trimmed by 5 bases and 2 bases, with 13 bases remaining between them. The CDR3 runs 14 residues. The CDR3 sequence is CASRKLGRNTEAFF. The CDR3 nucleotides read TGTGCCAGCAGAAAACTGGGCCGAAACACTGAAGCTTTCTTT.

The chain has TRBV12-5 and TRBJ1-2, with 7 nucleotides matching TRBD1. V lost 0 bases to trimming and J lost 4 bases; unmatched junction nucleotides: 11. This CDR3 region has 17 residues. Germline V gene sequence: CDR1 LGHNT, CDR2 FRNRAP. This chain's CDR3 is CASGLVTGVGTSYGYTF. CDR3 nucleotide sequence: TGTGCTAGTGGTTTGGTAACAGGGGTGGGAACGAGCTATGGCTACACCTTC. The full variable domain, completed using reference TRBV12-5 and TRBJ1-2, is DARVTQTPRHKVTEMGQEVTMRCQPILGHNTVFWYRQTMMQGLELLAYFRNRAPLDDSGMPKDRFSAEMPDATLATLKIQPSEPRDSAVYFCASGLVTGVGTSYGYTFGSGTRLTVV.

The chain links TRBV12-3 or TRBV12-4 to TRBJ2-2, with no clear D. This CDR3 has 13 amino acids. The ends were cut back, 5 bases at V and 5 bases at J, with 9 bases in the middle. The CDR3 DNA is TGTGCCAGCAGTCCAGTGTCGACCGGGGAGCTGTTTTTT. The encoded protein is CASSPVSTGELFF.

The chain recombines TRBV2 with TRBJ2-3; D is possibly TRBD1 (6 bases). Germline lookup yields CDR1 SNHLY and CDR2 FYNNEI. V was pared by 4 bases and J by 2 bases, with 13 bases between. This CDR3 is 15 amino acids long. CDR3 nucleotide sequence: TGTGCCAGCAGTGGGATTAAGGGGGTCACAGATACGCAGTATTTT. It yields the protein CASSGIKGVTDTQYF.

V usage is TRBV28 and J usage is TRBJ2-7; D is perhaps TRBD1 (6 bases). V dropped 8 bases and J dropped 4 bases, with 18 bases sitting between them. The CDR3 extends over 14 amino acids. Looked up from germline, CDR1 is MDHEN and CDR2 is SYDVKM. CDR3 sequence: CASQSPGQVYEQYF. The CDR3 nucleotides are TGTGCCAGCCAAAGCCCGGGACAAGTTTACGAGCAGTACTTC.

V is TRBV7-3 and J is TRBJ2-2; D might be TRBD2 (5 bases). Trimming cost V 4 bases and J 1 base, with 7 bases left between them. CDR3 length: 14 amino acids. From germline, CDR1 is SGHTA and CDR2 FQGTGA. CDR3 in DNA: TGTGCCAGCAGCTCCCGGGAGAACACCGGGGAGCTGTTTTTT. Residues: CASSSRENTGELFF.

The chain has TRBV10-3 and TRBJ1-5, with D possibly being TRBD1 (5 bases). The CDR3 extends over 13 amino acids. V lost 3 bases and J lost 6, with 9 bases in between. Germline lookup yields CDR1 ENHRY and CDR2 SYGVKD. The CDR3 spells CAISDRESQPQHF. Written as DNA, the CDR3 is TGTGCCATCAGTGACAGGGAAAGTCAGCCCCAGCATTTT.

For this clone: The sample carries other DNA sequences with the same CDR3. In DNA form, the CDR3 reads TGTGCCACGGGGACAGGGGGTAAAGAGACCCAGTACTTC. This codes for CATGTGGKETQYF. This sequence joins TRBV24-1 and TRBJ2-5, with 11 bases that match TRBD1. The CDR3 runs 13 residues. Germline V gives CDR1 KGHDR, CDR2 SFDVKD. J was trimmed by 3 bases and V by 10 bases; bases with no gene match: 3.

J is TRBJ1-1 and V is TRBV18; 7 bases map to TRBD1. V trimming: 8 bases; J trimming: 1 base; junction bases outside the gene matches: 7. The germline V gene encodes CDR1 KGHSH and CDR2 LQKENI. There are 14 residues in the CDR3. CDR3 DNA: TGTGCCAGCGCGCTGGGACAGAGGAACACTGAAGCTTTCTTT. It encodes CASALGQRNTEAFF.

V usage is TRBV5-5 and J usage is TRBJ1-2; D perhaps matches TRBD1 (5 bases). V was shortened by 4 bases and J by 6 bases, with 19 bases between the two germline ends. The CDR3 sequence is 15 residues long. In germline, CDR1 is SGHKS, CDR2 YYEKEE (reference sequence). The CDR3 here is CASSAGTPSMDGYTF. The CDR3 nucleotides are TGTGCCAGCAGCGCCGGGACTCCGTCGATGGATGGCTACACCTTC. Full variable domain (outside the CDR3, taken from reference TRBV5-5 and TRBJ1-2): DAGVTQSPTHLIKTRGQQVTLRCSPISGHKSVSWYQQVLGQGPQFIFQYYEKEERGRGNFPDRFSARQFPNYSSELNVNALLLGDSALYLCASSAGTPSMDGYTFGSGTRLTVV.

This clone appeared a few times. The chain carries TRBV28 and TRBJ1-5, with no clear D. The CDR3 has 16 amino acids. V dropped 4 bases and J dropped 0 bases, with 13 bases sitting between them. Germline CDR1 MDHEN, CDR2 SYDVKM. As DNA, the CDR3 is TGTGCCAGCAGTTACCTCGCGGGAGATAGCAATCAGCCCCAGCATTTT. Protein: CASSYLAGDSNQPQHF.

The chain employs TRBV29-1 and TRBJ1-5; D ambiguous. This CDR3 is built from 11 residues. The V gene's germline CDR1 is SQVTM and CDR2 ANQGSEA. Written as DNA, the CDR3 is TGCATCATTTTGTGCAATCAGCCCCAGCATTTT. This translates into CIILCNQPQHF.

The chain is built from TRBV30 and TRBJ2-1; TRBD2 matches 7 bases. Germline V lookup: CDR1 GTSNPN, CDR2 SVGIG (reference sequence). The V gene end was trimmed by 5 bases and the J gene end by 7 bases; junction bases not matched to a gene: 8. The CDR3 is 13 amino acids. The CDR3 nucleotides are TGTGCCTGGGGCCATGGCGGGAGAAATGAGCAGTTCTTC. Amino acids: CAWGHGGRNEQFF.

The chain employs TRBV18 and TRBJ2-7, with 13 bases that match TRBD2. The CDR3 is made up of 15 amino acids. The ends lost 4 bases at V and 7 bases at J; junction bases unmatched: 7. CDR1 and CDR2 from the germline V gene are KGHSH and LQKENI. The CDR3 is CASSHGTSGMDEQYF. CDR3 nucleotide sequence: TGTGCCAGCTCACACGGGACTAGCGGGATGGATGAGCAGTACTTC.

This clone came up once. The CDR3 nucleotides read TGTGCCAGCAGCCCAAACGGGGGTCGGGAAGATACGCAGTATTTT. This gives the protein CASSPNGGREDTQYF. This rearrangement joins TRBV7-2 to TRBJ2-3; the D gene is possibly TRBD2 (6 bases). Germline V CDR1 and CDR2: SGHTA, FQGNSA. V lost 5 bases and J 5 bases, leaving 17 bases between the germline ends. This CDR3 has 15 amino acids.